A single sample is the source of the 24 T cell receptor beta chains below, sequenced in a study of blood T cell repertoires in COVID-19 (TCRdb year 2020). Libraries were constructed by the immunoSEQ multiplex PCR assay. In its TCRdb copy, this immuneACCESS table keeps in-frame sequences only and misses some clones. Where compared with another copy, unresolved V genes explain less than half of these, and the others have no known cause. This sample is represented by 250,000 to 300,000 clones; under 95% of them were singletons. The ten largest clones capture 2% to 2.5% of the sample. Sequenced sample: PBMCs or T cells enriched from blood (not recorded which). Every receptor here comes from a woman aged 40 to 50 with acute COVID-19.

The CDR3 sequence: CASSVAAGGRNEQFF. The CDR3 coding sequence is TGTGCCAGCAGCGTAGCAGCGGGGGGCAGAAATGAGCAGTTCTTC. The V gene is TRBV9, the J gene TRBJ2-1; 9 bases fit TRBD2. CDR1 SGDLS and CDR2 YYNGEE come from the germline V gene. CDR3 length equals 15 residues. The V segment lost 0 bases and the J segment 7 bases; nucleotides outside the gene matches: 5.

The chain's CDR3 is CASSPPDRRFNSNQPQHF. DNA of the CDR3: TGTGCCAGCAGCCCCCCGGACAGGCGCTTTAATAGCAATCAGCCCCAGCATTTT. The chain joins TRBV3-1 (or the pseudogene TRBV3-2) to TRBJ1-5; TRBD1 agrees at 7 bases. V lost 4 bases, J lost 0 bases, and 12 bases stayed unmatched. From germline, CDR1 is LGHDT and CDR2 YNNKEL (reference sequence). This CDR3 contains 18 residues.

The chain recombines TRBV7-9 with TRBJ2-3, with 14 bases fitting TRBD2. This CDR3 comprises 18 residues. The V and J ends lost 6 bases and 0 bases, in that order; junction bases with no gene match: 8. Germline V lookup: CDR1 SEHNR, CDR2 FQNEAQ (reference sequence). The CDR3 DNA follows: TGTGCCAGCAGTGCCGGGACTAGCGGGAGTAAGAGCACAGATACGCAGTATTTT. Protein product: CASSAGTSGSKSTDTQYF.

The CDR3 sequence is CASSQDPGRGYTF. CDR3 sequence (DNA): TGCGCCAGCAGCCAAGACCCAGGGCGAGGCTACACCTTC. The rearrangement uses TRBV4-1 and TRBJ1-2; possible D gene TRBD1, 5 bases. Germline lookup yields CDR1 MGHRA and CDR2 YSYEKL. The CDR3 has 13 residues. V shed 0 bases and J shed 8 bases, with 10 bases lying between them.

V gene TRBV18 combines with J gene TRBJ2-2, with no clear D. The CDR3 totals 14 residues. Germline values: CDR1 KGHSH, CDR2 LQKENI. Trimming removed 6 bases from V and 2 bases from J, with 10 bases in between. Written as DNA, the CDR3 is TGTGCCAGCTCGCCAATCAGAAACACCGGGGAGCTGTTTTTT. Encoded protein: CASSPIRNTGELFF.

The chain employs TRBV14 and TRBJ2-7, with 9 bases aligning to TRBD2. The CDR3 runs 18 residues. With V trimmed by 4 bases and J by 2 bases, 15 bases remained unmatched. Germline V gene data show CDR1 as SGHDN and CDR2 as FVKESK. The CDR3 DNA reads TGTGCCAGCAGCCGACGGAGGCCCGCTAGCGGGGTACCCTACGAGCAGTACTTC. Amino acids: CASSRRRPASGVPYEQYF.

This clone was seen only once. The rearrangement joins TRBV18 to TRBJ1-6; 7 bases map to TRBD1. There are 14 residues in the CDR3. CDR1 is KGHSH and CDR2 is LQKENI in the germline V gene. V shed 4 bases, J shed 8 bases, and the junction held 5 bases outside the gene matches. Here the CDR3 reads CASSRTGVDSPLHF. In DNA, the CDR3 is TGTGCCAGCTCACGCACAGGGGTCGATTCACCCCTCCACTTT.

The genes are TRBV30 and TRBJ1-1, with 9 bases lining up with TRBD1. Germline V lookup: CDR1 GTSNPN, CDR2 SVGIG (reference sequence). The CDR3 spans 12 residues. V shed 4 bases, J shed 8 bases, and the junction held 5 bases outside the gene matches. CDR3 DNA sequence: TGTGCCTGGACTGTAGGACAGGGGGAAGCTTTCTTT. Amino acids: CAWTVGQGEAFF.

The CDR3, as DNA: TGCGCCAGCAGCTGGACCCCGGGGGCTGAAGCTTTCTTT. This sequence encodes CASSWTPGAEAFF. The rearrangement joins TRBV5-1 to TRBJ1-1; D is perhaps TRBD1 (5 bases). The CDR3 consists of 13 residues. Germline CDR1 is SGHRS and CDR2 is YFSETQ. Trimming took 3 bases from V and 6 from J, leaving 12 bases between them.

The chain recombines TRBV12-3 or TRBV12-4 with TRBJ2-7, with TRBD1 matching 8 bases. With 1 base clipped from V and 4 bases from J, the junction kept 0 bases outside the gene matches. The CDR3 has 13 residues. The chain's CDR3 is CASSLGQGYEQYF. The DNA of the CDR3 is TGTGCCAGCAGTTTAGGACAGGGGTACGAGCAGTACTTC.

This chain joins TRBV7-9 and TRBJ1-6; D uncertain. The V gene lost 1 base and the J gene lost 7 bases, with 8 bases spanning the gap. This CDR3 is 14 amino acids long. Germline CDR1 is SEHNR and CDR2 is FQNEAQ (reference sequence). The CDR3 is CASSLEQLNSPLHF. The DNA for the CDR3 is TGTGCCAGCAGCTTAGAACAGTTAAATTCACCCCTCCACTTT.

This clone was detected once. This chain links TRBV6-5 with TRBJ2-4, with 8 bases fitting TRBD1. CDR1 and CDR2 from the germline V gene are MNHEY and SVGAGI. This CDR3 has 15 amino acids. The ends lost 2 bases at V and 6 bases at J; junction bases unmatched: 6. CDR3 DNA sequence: TGTGCCAGCAGTTACCGGACAGGGCGCGTAAACATTCAGTACTTC. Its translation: CASSYRTGRVNIQYF.

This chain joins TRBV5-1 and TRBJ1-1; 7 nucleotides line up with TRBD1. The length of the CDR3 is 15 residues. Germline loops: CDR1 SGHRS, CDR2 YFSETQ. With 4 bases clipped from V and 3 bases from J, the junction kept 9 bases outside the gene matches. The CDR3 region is CASSEIDQGDTEAFF. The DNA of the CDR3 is TGCGCCAGCAGCGAGATAGATCAGGGGGACACTGAAGCTTTCTTT. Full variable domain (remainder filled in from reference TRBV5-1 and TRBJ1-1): KAGVTQTPRYLIKTRGQQVTLSCSPISGHRSVSWYQQTPGQGLQFLFEYFSETQRNKGNFPGRFSGRQFSNSRSEMNVSTLELGDSALYLCASSEIDQGDTEAFFGQGTRLTVV.

The CDR3 DNA is TGTGCCAGCAGCCCCCGGGAGGGAGCGGCGGGAGGTACAGATACGCAGTATTTT. It yields the protein CASSPREGAAGGTDTQYF. V gene TRBV3-1 (or the pseudogene TRBV3-2) combines with J gene TRBJ2-3; 8 nucleotides align to TRBD2. The CDR3 sequence is 18 residues long. Germline CDR1 LGHDT, CDR2 YNNKEL (reference sequence). Trimming at V came to 4 bases and at J to 3 bases, leaving 15 bases not matched to a gene.

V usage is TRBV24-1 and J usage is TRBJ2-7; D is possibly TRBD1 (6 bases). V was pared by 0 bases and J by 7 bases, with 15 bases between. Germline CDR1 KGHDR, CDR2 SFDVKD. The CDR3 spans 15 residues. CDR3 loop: CATSDLLQGNEEQYF. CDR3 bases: TGTGCCACCAGTGATTTGTTACAGGGCAATGAAGAGCAGTACTTC.

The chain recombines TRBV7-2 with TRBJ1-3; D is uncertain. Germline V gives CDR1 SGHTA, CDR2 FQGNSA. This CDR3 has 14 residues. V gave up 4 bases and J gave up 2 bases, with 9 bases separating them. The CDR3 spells CASSYGETGNTIYF. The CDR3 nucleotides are TGTGCCAGCAGCTATGGGGAGACTGGAAACACCATATATTTT.

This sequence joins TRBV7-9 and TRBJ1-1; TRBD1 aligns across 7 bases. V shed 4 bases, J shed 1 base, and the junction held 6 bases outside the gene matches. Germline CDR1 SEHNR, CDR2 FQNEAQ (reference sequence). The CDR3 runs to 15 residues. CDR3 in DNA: TGTGCCAGCAGCTACGCGGGACAGTCGAACACTGAAGCTTTCTTT. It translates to CASSYAGQSNTEAFF.

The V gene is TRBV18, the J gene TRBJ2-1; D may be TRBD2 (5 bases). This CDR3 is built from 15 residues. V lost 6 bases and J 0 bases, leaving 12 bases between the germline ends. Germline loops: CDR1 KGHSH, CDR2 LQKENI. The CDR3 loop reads CASSPDSSSYNEQFF. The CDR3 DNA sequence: TGTGCCAGCTCGCCGGACTCGAGCTCCTACAATGAGCAGTTCTTC.

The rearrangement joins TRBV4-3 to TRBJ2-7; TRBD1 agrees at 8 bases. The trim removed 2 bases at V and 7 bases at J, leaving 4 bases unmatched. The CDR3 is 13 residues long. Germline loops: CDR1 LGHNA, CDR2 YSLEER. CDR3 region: CASSQRQGREQYF. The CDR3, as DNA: TGCGCCAGCAGCCAAAGACAGGGGAGAGAGCAGTACTTC.

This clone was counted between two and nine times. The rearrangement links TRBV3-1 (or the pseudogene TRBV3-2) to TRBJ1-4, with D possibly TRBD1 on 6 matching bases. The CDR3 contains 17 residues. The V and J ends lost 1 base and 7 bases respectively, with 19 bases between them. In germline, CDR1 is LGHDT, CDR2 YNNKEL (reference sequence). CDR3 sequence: CASSQADPRGEGEKLFF. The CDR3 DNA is TGTGCCAGCAGCCAAGCGGACCCGAGGGGGGAGGGTGAAAAACTGTTTTTT.

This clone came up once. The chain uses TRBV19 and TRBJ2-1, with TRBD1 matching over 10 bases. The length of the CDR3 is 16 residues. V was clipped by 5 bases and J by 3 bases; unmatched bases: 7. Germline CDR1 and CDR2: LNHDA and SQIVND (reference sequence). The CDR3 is CASSWSDRGNYNEQFF. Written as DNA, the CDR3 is TGTGCCAGTAGTTGGTCGGACAGGGGGAACTACAATGAGCAGTTCTTC.

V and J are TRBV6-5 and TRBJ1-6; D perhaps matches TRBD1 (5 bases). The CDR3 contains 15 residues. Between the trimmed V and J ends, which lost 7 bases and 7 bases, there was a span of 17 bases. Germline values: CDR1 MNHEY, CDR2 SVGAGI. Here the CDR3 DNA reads TGTGCCAGCACCCCTTGGGAGGGGAAAAATTCACCCCTCCACTTT. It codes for CASTPWEGKNSPLHF.

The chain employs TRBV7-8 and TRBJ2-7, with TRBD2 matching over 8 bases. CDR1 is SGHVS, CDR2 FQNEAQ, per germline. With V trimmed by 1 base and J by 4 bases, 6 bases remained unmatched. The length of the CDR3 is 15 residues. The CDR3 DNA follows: TGTGCCAGCAGCTTAGGGGCGGGGGGATGGTACGAGCAGTACTTC. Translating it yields CASSLGAGGWYEQYF.

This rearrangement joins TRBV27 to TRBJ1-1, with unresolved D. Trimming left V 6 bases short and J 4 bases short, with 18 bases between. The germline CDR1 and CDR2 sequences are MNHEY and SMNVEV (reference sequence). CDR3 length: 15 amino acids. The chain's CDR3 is CASSPTRGGSTEAFF. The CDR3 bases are TGTGCCAGCAGCCCCACTCGGGGAGGGAGCACTGAAGCTTTCTTT.